A selection of T cell receptor beta chains follows, all from one sample in a study of blood T cell repertoires in COVID-19. The table came from immunoSEQ multiplex PCR; TCRdb's copy has only in-frame clones and leaves some out. In the table there are 160,000 or so clones, about 82% of which are singletons. Material for sequencing was peripheral blood. These TCRs come from a man between 65 and 85 years old with active or convalescent COVID-19. Each CDR3 is given with its conserved first and last residue. D genes are given only for firm matches. The size entry is marked missing in some rows and otherwise reads once, few, many or a size class.

>.|TRBV19|12|TRBJ2-1|.
CASSQAGYEQFF
TGTGCCAGTAGCCAGGCGGGTTATGAGCAGTTCTTC
>.|TRBV23-1|16|TRBJ2-5|TRBD1
CASSPGQGVAGETQYF
TGCGCCAGCAGTCCGGGACAGGGGGTAGCGGGGGAGACCCAGTACTTC
>.|TRBV4-2|18|TRBJ2-7|TRBD2
CASSQVAVRTSGSHEQYF
TGTGCCAGCAGCCAAGTAGCGGTAAGGACTAGCGGGAGTCACGAGCAGTACTTC
>.|TRBV5-1|13|TRBJ1-1|.
CASSLSGVAEAFF
TGCGCCAGCAGCTTGTCGGGGGTGGCTGAAGCTTTCTTT
>.|TRBV7-2|14|TRBJ1-1|.
CASSVQGSDTEAFF
TGTGCCAGCAGCGTACAGGGTTCCGACACTGAAGCTTTCTTT
>.|TRBV11-2|16|TRBJ2-3|TRBD2
CASSFSGGYPTDTQYF
TGTGCCAGCAGCTTCTCGGGGGGATATCCCACAGATACGCAGTATTTT
>once|TRBV11-2|16|TRBJ2-5|.
CASSFTSGLSSETQYF
TGTGCCAGCAGCTTCACCTCCGGACTCTCATCCGAGACCCAGTACTTC
>few|TRBV9|16|TRBJ2-2|TRBD1
CASSFGTGVGTGELFF
TGTGCCAGCAGCTTCGGGACAGGGGTTGGCACCGGGGAGCTGTTTTTT
>.|TRBV6-1|14|TRBJ1-1|.
CASSERQVNTEAFF
TGTGCCAGCAGTGAACGACAGGTTAACACTGAAGCTTTCTTT
>.|TRBV30|18|TRBJ2-6|TRBD1
CAWSTRDRGISGANVLTF
TGTGCCTGGAGTACCCGGGACAGGGGGATCTCTGGGGCCAACGTCCTGACTTTC
>once|TRBV14|16|TRBJ2-1|TRBD2
CASSKTGTSVYNEQFF
TGTGCCAGCAGCAAAACCGGGACTAGCGTCTACAATGAGCAGTTCTTC
>.|TRBV5-4|14|TRBJ1-6|.
CASSVINSNSPLHF
TGTGCCAGCAGCGTAATTAATTCTAATTCACCCCTCCACTTT
>.|TRBV2|14|TRBJ2-1|TRBD1
CASSETGALNEQFF
TGTGCCAGCAGTGAAACAGGGGCTCTCAATGAGCAGTTCTTC
>.|TRBV7-8|18|TRBJ2-1|TRBD2
CASSLALRLAGARNEQFF
TGTGCCAGCAGCTTAGCGTTAAGACTAGCGGGAGCTCGGAATGAGCAGTTCTTC
>.|TRBV10-1|16|TRBJ2-7|TRBD1
CASRRQGERAFHEQYF
TGCGCCAGCAGGAGGCAGGGGGAGAGGGCCTTCCACGAGCAGTACTTC
>.|TRBV6-4|15|TRBJ1-5|.
CASGYPQISNQPQHF
TGTGCCAGCGGTTACCCACAGATTAGCAATCAGCCCCAGCATTTT
>.|TRBV7-9|15|TRBJ2-5|TRBD2
CASSPLAGGMETQYF
TGTGCCAGCAGCCCCCTCGCGGGGGGGATGGAGACCCAGTACTTC
>.|TRBV6-2/TRBV6-3|17|TRBJ1-5|TRBD1
CASSSPSDRVPSRPQHF
TGTGCCAGCAGTTCGCCTTCGGACAGGGTCCCGTCCCGGCCCCAGCATTTT
>few|TRBV20-1|11|TRBJ2-5|.
CSAGPIETQYF
TGCAGTGCTGGCCCGATAGAGACCCAGTACTTC
>.|TRBV7-9|13|TRBJ1-2|.
CASSLAQGSGYTF
TGTGCCAGCAGCTTGGCCCAGGGTAGCGGCTACACCTTC
>.|TRBV4-2|12|TRBJ2-7|.
CASSQDGHEQYF
TGTGCCAGCAGCCAAGATGGGCACGAGCAGTACTTC
>once|TRBV29-1|13|TRBJ1-4|.
CSVAGATNEKLFF
TGCAGCGTTGCGGGGGCAACTAATGAAAAACTGTTTTTT
>.|TRBV7-2|17|TRBJ1-5|TRBD1
CASSLATGTVGSEPQHF
TGTGCCAGCAGCTTAGCTACCGGGACAGTCGGCTCGGAGCCCCAGCATTTT
>.|TRBV6-5|14|TRBJ2-7|TRBD2
CASAGTSGTYEQYF
TGTGCCAGCGCCGGGACTAGCGGGACCTACGAGCAGTACTTC
>few|TRBV6-5|14|TRBJ1-2|TRBD1
CATTQGVSGYGYTF
TGTGCCACCACACAGGGGGTCTCAGGCTATGGCTACACCTTC
>.|TRBV6-4|14|TRBJ1-2|.
CASSEEIFNYGYTF
TGTGCCAGCAGTGAGGAGATTTTTAACTATGGCTACACCTTC
>.|TRBV5-4|15|TRBJ2-3|TRBD2
CASSAQREGGDTQYF
TGTGCCAGCAGCGCGCAGCGGGAGGGGGGGGATACGCAGTATTTT
>medium-sized|TRBV29-1|14|TRBJ2-3|TRBD1
CSFRDRGPTDTQYF
TGCAGCTTTAGGGACAGGGGGCCCACAGATACGCAGTATTTT
>.|TRBV7-9|13|TRBJ2-7|.
CASSSQEGGEQYF
TGTGCCAGCAGCTCTCAGGAAGGGGGCGAGCAGTACTTC
>few|TRBV7-2|16|TRBJ2-1|.
CASSLGPGPKSNEQFF
TGTGCCAGCAGCTTAGGACCAGGGCCTAAGTCAAATGAGCAGTTCTTC
>.|TRBV19|13|TRBJ2-5|.
CASRHRDSETQYF
TGTGCCAGTAGACACCGGGACTCAGAGACCCAGTACTTC
>few|TRBV7-9|14|TRBJ1-1|.
CASSLNRVGTEAFF
TGTGCCAGCAGCTTAAACAGGGTTGGGACTGAAGCTTTCTTT
>.|TRBV18|16|TRBJ2-7|TRBD2
CASSPPGGVRSYEQYF
TGTGCCAGCTCACCACCGGGGGGGGTCCGCTCCTACGAGCAGTACTTC
>.|TRBV11-2|15|TRBJ2-3|.
CASSLVGGYTDTQYF
TGTGCCAGCAGCTTAGTGGGGGGATACACAGATACGCAGTATTTT
>few|TRBV12-3/TRBV12-4|13|TRBJ1-2|.
CASSFSSTYGYTF
TGTGCCAGCAGTTTTTCCAGTACCTATGGCTACACCTTC
>.|TRBV5-1|13|TRBJ2-7|.
CASSIQIPYEQYF
TGCGCCAGCAGCATCCAGATCCCCTACGAGCAGTACTTC
>.|TRBV29-1|14|TRBJ2-2|.
CSVVPGHNTGELFF
TGCAGCGTTGTACCGGGACATAACACCGGGGAGCTGTTTTTT
>.|TRBV19|14|TRBJ1-1|.
CASSIRLPNTEAFF
TGTGCCAGTAGTATCAGATTACCGAACACTGAAGCTTTCTTT
>.|TRBV19|16|TRBJ1-2|TRBD1
CASRPTGTSWGAGYTF
TGTGCCAGTAGACCGACAGGGACTTCTTGGGGAGCTGGCTACACCTTC
>.|TRBV4-3|15|TRBJ1-2|.
CASSQDLWGRGGYTF
TGCGCCAGCAGCCAAGATTTGTGGGGCAGGGGTGGCTACACCTTC
>once|TRBV7-2|15|TRBJ2-7|.
CASTYPGSPSYEQYF
TGTGCCAGCACTTATCCCGGGAGCCCCTCCTACGAGCAGTACTTC
>.|TRBV9|14|TRBJ2-1|TRBD1
CASSVVQGAGEQFF
TGTGCCAGCAGCGTAGTCCAGGGGGCTGGTGAGCAGTTCTTC
>.|TRBV6-1|15|TRBJ2-5|TRBD2
CASSDAGGFQETQYF
TGTGCCAGCAGTGATGCCGGGGGGTTCCAAGAGACCCAGTACTTC
>.|TRBV5-1|15|TRBJ2-1|TRBD2
CASSLSQGGSNEQFF
TGCGCCAGCAGCTTGTCCCAGGGAGGGAGCAATGAGCAGTTCTTC
>.|TRBV3-1/TRBV3-2|16|TRBJ2-1|TRBD2
CASSQTPGGSYNEQFF
TGTGCCAGCAGCCAAACGCCGGGGGGGTCCTACAATGAGCAGTTCTTC
>.|TRBV5-1|15|TRBJ1-1|TRBD1
CASRSGGLLNTEAFF
TGCGCCAGCAGGTCAGGGGGGCTTCTGAACACTGAAGCTTTCTTT
>.|TRBV7-9|12|TRBJ1-1|.
CASSPIRGEAFF
TGTGCCAGCAGCCCGATCAGGGGAGAGGCTTTCTTT
>.|TRBV5-1|14|TRBJ1-3|.
CASSDQGSGNTIYF
TGCGCCAGCAGCGACCAGGGATCTGGAAACACCATATATTTT
>.|TRBV10-1|12|TRBJ1-1|.
CASSYSGEGAFF
TGCGCCAGCAGTTATAGTGGCGAGGGAGCTTTCTTT
>.|TRBV4-1|14|TRBJ2-3|.
CASSQAGTPFPQYF
TGCGCCAGCAGCCAAGCGGGTACACCCTTTCCGCAGTATTTT
>medium-sized|TRBV7-9|14|TRBJ2-3|TRBD1
CASSLTGSTDTQYF
TGTGCCAGCAGCCTGACAGGGAGCACAGATACGCAGTATTTT
>.|TRBV5-1|13|TRBJ1-2|TRBD1
CASRETGGYGYTF
TGCGCCAGCAGGGAGACAGGGGGATATGGCTACACCTTC
>.|TRBV2|12|TRBJ1-5|.
CASSRDNQPQHF
TGTGCCAGCAGCCGAGATAATCAGCCCCAGCATTTT
>.|TRBV11-2|13|TRBJ1-5|.
CASSLSSDQPQHF
TGTGCCAGCAGCTTGAGCAGCGATCAGCCCCAGCATTTT
>.|TRBV11-2|15|TRBJ2-7|TRBD2
CASSSRLAGAAEQYF
TGTGCCAGCAGCTCAAGACTAGCGGGAGCTGCTGAGCAGTACTTC
>.|TRBV2|13|TRBJ1-5|.
CASSGTGNQPQHF
TGTGCCAGCAGTGGGACAGGCAATCAGCCCCAGCATTTT
>once|TRBV9|13|TRBJ1-3|.
CASSATSRDTIYF
TGTGCCAGCAGCGCCACCTCTCGGGACACCATATATTTT
>.|TRBV7-9|16|TRBJ1-2|.
CASSLGAGEGNYGYTF
TGTGCCAGCAGCTTAGGAGCAGGGGAGGGGAACTATGGCTACACCTTC
>.|TRBV25-1|14|TRBJ2-4|TRBD1
CASRGTGSVNIQYF
TGTGCCAGCAGAGGGACAGGGTCGGTAAACATTCAGTACTTC
>.|TRBV7-2|15|TRBJ2-2|TRBD2
CASSSAGDGTGELFF
TGTGCCAGCAGCTCGGCGGGAGATGGCACCGGGGAGCTGTTTTTT